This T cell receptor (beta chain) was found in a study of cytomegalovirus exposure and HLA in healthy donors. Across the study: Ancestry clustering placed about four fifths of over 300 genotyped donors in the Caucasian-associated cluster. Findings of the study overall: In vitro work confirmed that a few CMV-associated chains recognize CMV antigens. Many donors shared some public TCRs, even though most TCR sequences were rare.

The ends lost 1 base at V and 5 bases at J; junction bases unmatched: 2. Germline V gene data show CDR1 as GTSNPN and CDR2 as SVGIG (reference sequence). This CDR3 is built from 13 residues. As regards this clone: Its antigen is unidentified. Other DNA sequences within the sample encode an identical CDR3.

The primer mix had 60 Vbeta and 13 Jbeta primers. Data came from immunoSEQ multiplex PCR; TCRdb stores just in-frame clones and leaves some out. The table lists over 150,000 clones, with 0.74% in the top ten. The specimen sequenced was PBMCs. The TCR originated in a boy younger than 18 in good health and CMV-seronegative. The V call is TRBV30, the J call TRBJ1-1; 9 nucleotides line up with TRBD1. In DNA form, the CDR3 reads TGTGCCTGGAGTGGACAGGGGGGGACTGAAGCTTTCTTT. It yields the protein CAWSGQGGTEAFF.